The 15 T cell receptor beta chains below come from one sample, sequenced in a study of yellow fever vaccine responses in identical twins. A single record per CDR3 protein comes from TCRdb applying MiXCR to the RT-PCR reads. The sample has around 20,000 distinct CDR3 sequences; around 70% are singletons. The input for sequencing was T cells from blood (PBMCs), unsorted or a sorted subset (not recorded which), taken before or after yellow fever vaccination (not recorded which). The receptors derive from a woman younger than 30 who received the yellow fever vaccine.

V and J are TRBV5-4 and TRBJ2-7; a possible D gene is TRBD1 (5 bases). The CDR3 loop spans 14 amino acids. Trimming removed 3 bases at V and 3 bases at J, with 13 bases between. Germline CDR1 SGHNT, CDR2 YYREEE (reference sequence). CDR3 nucleotides: TGTGCCAGCAGCTACGACAGATCGAGCTACGAGCAGTACGTC. Translation: CASSYDRSSYEQYV.

This chain links TRBV20-1 with TRBJ2-1; D possibly matches TRBD1 or TRBD2 (5 bases each). Deletions cut 2 bases from V and 5 bases from J, with 13 bases between. CDR1 is DFQATT and CDR2 is SNEGSKA in the germline V gene (reference sequence). The CDR3 has 14 residues. DNA for the CDR3: TGCAGTGCTAGACATACCGGGACCAACAATGAGCAGTTCTTC. Translation gives CSARHTGTNNEQFF.

This clonotype occurred a few times. The genes are TRBV7-7 and TRBJ2-1; D gene uncertain. CDR3 size: 13 residues. V lost 5 bases to trimming and J lost 6 bases, with 11 bases between them. Germline CDR1 and CDR2: SSHAT and FNYEAQ (reference sequence). The CDR3 DNA follows: TGTGCCAGCAGCGCCGGGTCCGCCAATGAGCAGTTCTTC. As protein: CASSAGSANEQFF.

The CDR3 DNA reads TGCGCCAGCAGCCGGGACAGGGGAACCTACGAGCAGTACTTC. Protein sequence: CASSRDRGTYEQYF. This chain uses TRBV4-1 with TRBJ2-7; 10 bases match TRBD1. The CDR3 is 14 amino acids. V trimming: 4 bases; J trimming: 2 bases; junction bases outside the gene matches: 2. Germline V gene sequence: CDR1 MGHRA, CDR2 YSYEKL.

This clonotype was seen only a few times. CDR3 DNA: TGTGCCAGCAGCCAAGATGGGAAGAACTACGAGCAGTACTTC. Translation gives CASSQDGKNYEQYF. The rearrangement uses TRBV3-1 and TRBJ2-7; unclear D gene. Trimming cost V 0 bases and J 3 bases, with 9 bases left between them. CDR1 LGHDT and CDR2 YNNKEL come from the germline V gene (reference sequence). The CDR3 totals 14 residues.

In this sample, this clonotype turned up a few times. V is TRBV7-8 and J is TRBJ2-5; TRBD2 is a possible D gene (5 bases). The CDR3 is 13 amino acids. Germline assignment: CDR1 SGHVS and CDR2 FQNEAQ. V lost 7 bases, J lost 0 bases, and 9 bases lay in between. In DNA, the CDR3 is TGTGCCAGCATCCCAGCGGACCAAGAGACCCAGTACTTC. Residues: CASIPADQETQYF.

J is TRBJ1-1 and V is TRBV29-1; tentatively, D is TRBD1 (6 bases). The CDR3 sequence is 15 residues long. Trimming cost V 3 bases and J 1 base, with 15 bases left between them. Germline assignment: CDR1 SQVTM and CDR2 ANQGSEA. The CDR3 loop is CSVEVLDSENTEAFF. Written as DNA, the CDR3 is TGCAGCGTTGAGGTTTTGGACAGTGAGAACACTGAAGCTTTCTTT.

This rearrangement joins TRBV7-9 to TRBJ2-5; 7 bases line up with TRBD1. Per germline, CDR1 SEHNR and CDR2 FQNEAQ (reference sequence). CDR3 length equals 13 residues. The trim removed 4 bases at V and 4 bases at J, leaving 3 bases unmatched. CDR3 residues: CASSYRDRETQYF. The CDR3 nucleotides are TGTGCCAGCAGCTACCGGGACAGAGAGACCCAGTACTTC.

This rearrangement joins TRBV2 to TRBJ2-5; 7 nucleotides agree with TRBD2. With 7 bases clipped from V and 5 bases from J, the junction kept 16 bases outside the gene matches. This CDR3 is built from 16 residues. The germline V gene has CDR1 SNHLY and CDR2 FYNNEI. Here the CDR3 reads CASTARGGVTPETQYF. CDR3 nucleotides: TGTGCCAGCACCGCCCGCGGGGGAGTGACACCGGAGACCCAGTACTTC.

This chain connects TRBV5-6 to TRBJ2-7; 10 positions match TRBD1. The germline gives CDR1 SGHDT, CDR2 YYEEEE. CDR3 length equals 17 residues. V shed 4 bases and J 4 bases; nucleotides not matched to a gene: 14. CDR3 in amino acids: CASSAYIVGQGVYEQYV. CDR3 in DNA: TGTGCCAGCAGCGCCTACATCGTCGGACAGGGGGTTTACGAGCAGTACGTC.

CDR3 nucleotide sequence: TGTGCCAGCAGCTTATCAGCGGGAGGGTACAATGAGCAGTTCTTC. Translation: CASSLSAGGYNEQFF. This chain uses TRBV7-6 with TRBJ2-1; 10 bases align to TRBD2. Per germline, CDR1 SGHVS and CDR2 FNYEAQ. CDR3 length: 15 amino acids. V trimming: 2 bases; J trimming: 4 bases; junction bases outside the gene matches: 2.

The CDR3 sequence is CSARPGGQETQYF. Written as DNA, the CDR3 is TGCAGTGCTCGCCCTGGGGGCCAAGAGACCCAGTACTTC. The J gene is TRBJ2-5, the V gene TRBV20-1; D assignment may be TRBD1 or TRBD2 (5 bases each). The CDR3 contains 13 residues. Trimming shortened V by 5 bases and J by 1 base, and 11 bases separated the two germline ends. Per the germline V gene, CDR1 is DFQATT and CDR2 is SNEGSKA (reference sequence).

The chain links TRBV9 to TRBJ2-3; D remains unclear. This CDR3 is 12 amino acids long. Germline CDR1 reads SGDLS; CDR2 reads YYNGEE. With 3 bases removed from V and 0 bases from J, the gap between germline ends came to 2 bases. CDR3 sequence reads: CASSASTDTQYF. CDR3 sequence (DNA): TGTGCCAGCAGCGCCAGCACAGATACGCAGTATTTT.

As DNA, the CDR3 is TGTGCCAGCAGCCTAGATGTAGTTGGCTATGGCTACACCTTC. Protein: CASSLDVVGYGYTF. The genes are TRBV7-9 and TRBJ1-2, with D uncertain. The V end was cut by 5 bases, the J end by 4 bases, with 14 bases between. The CDR3 is made up of 14 amino acids. Looked up from germline, CDR1 is SEHNR and CDR2 is FQNEAQ (reference sequence).

This chain joins TRBV12-3 or TRBV12-4 and TRBJ2-1, with a weak D call TRBD1 (5 bases). V was cut by 8 bases and J by 0 bases, with 11 bases left in between. The CDR3 runs 14 residues. CDR3 region: CASVRGSSYNEQFF. The CDR3 coding sequence is TGTGCCAGCGTTAGGGGAAGCTCCTACAATGAGCAGTTCTTC.